The TCR beta chain under discussion was sequenced for a study of blood T cell repertoires in COVID-19. As for the study in general: Material from acute and convalescent COVID-19 was sourced from the United States, Italy and Spain.

Per the original methods: Using reference gene primer amplification, nucleated cell counts were estimated. Sequencing was performed with immunoSEQ multiplex PCR; in TCRdb, only in-frame clones are kept and a portion is missing. V, J and clone size reflect that table, while D and trimming were determined from the DNA. This sample has approximately 170,000 clones; around 84% occur once, and the top ten carry 8%. This clone was found once. V dropped 6 bases and J dropped 8 bases, with 17 bases sitting between them. The CDR3 length is 15 residues. Germline V gene data show CDR1 as MDHEN and CDR2 as SYDVKM.

The receptor was isolated from a woman in her forties or fifties who had recovered from COVID-19. The source material was PBMCs or T cells enriched from blood (not recorded which). This sequence joins TRBV28 and TRBJ1-6; TRBD1 might be the D (6 bases). CDR3 sequence reads: CASRSGQNGYSPLHF. CDR3 DNA sequence: TGTGCCAGCAGAAGCGGACAGAATGGTTATTCACCCCTCCACTTT.